This T cell receptor (beta chain) derives from a study of a mutant IDH1 vaccine in newly diagnosed glioma. The wider study: Patients were pretreated with radiotherapy, temozolomide, or both, mostly both. Notes on the study in general: Of the patients, more than 80% had vaccine-induced immune responses.

A note on this clone: What it binds is not known.

Sequenced by immunoSEQ multiplex PCR; TCRdb stores in-frame clones only, minus some. The sample has 39,000 or so clones, about four fifths seen once. The V and J ends lost 7 bases and 4 bases, in that order; junction bases with no gene match: 7. Germline CDR1 is MNHEY and CDR2 is SVGAGI. CDR3 length: 13 residues. Sample time point: week 5, during vaccination. With topical imiquimod, each dose of the vaccine consisted of 300 ug of mutant IDH1 20-mer peptide. New WHO grade 3 or 4 IDH1-mutant, ATRX-lost astrocytomas were present in all donors. The genes are TRBV6-5 and TRBJ2-7, with 7 bases matching TRBD1. Sequencing used PBMCs, obtained from a glioma patient whose treatment included an IDH1 peptide vaccine. This TCR came from a man aged 40-55 years with glioma. The CDR3 spells CASTPTGSYEQYF. Here the CDR3 DNA reads TGTGCCAGCACGCCGACAGGGAGTTACGAGCAGTACTTC.